This TCR beta chain was documented in a study of CD8+CD57+ T cells in acquired aplastic anemia. Using genomic DNA as the template, TCR beta VDJ and CDR3 profiling was carried out. Each CDR3 protein is one row after TCRdb ran MiXCR on the reads. The table lists about 160,000 distinct CDR3 sequences, 65% to 75% of them singletons, with around 45% in the top ten. The CDR3 runs 14 residues. The germline V gene has CDR1 DFQATT and CDR2 SNEGSKA (reference sequence). V gave up 3 bases and J gave up 5 bases; unmatched junction bases: 4. The authors sequenced patients whose flow cytometry had shown CD8+CD57+ cell expansion.

This receptor was obtained from a human donor with aplastic anemia. This chain links TRBV20-1 with TRBJ2-7, with 13 bases fitting TRBD2. The specimen was sorted CD4+, CD8+, or CD8+CD57+ T cells (not recorded which) from PBMCs. CDR3 bases: TGCAGTGCTAGCCGGACTAGCGGGGGCCACGAGCAGTACTTC. It is translated as CSASRTSGGHEQYF.